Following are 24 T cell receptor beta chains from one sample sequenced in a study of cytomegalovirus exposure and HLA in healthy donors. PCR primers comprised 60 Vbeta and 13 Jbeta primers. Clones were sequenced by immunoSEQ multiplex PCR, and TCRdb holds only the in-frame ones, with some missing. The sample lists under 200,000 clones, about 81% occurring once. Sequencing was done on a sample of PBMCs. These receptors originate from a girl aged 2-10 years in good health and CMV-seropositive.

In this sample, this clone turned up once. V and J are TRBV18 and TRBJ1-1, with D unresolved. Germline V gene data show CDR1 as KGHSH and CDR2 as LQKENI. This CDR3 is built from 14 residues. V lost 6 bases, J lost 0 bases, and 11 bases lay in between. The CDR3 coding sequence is TGTGCCAGCTCGGACTACAGTTTGAACACTGAAGCTTTCTTT. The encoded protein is CASSDYSLNTEAFF.

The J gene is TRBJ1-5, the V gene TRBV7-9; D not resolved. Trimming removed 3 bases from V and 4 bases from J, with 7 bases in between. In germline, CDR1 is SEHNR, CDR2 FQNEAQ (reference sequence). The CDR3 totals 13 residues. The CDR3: CASSFEENQPQHF. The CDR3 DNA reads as TGTGCCAGCAGCTTCGAGGAAAATCAGCCCCAGCATTTT.

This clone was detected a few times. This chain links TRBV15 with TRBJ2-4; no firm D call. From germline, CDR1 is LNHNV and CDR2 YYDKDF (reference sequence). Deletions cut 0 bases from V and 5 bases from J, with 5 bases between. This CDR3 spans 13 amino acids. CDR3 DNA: TGTGCCACCAGCAGAGATTCCGAAAACATTCAGTACTTC. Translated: CATSRDSENIQYF.

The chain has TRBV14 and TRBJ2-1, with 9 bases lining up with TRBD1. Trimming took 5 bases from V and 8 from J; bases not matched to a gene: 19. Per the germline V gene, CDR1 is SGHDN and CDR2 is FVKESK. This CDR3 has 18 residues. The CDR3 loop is CASSEGFDRGYIHDEQFF. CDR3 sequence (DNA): TGTGCCAGCAGCGAAGGGTTTGACAGGGGGTATATACACGATGAGCAGTTCTTC.

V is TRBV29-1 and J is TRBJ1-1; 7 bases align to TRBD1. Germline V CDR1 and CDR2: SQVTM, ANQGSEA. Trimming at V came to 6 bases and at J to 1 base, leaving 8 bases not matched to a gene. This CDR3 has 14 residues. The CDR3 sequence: CSVRPGQKNTEAFF. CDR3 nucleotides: TGCAGCGTCCGACCGGGACAGAAGAACACTGAAGCTTTCTTT.

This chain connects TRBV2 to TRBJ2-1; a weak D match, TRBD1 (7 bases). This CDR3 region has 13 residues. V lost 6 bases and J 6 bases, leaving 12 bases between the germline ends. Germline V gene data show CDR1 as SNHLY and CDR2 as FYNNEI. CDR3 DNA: TGTGCCAGCAGATCCCAGGGGGGCAATGAGCAGTTCTTC. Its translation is CASRSQGGNEQFF. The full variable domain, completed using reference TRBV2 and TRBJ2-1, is EPEVTQTPSHQVTQMGQEVILRCVPISNHLYFYWYRQILGQKVEFLVSFYNNEISEKSEIFDDQFSVERPDGSNFTLKIRSTKLEDSAMYFCASRSQGGNEQFFGPGTRLTVL.

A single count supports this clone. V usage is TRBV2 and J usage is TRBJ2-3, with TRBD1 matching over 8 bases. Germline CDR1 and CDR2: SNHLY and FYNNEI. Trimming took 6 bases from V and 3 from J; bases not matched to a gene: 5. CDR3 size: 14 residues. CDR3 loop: CASSVDRDTDTQYF. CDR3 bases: TGTGCCAGCAGCGTGGACAGGGATACAGATACGCAGTATTTT. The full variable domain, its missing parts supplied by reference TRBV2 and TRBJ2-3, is EPEVTQTPSHQVTQMGQEVILRCVPISNHLYFYWYRQILGQKVEFLVSFYNNEISEKSEIFDDQFSVERPDGSNFTLKIRSTKLEDSAMYFCASSVDRDTDTQYFGPGTRLTVL.

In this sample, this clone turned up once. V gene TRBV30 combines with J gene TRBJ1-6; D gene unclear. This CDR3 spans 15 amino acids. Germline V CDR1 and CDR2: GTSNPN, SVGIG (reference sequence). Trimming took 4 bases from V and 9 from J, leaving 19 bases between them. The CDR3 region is CAWTHLGPRGSPLHF. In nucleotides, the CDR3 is TGTGCCTGGACCCACCTAGGACCCCGGGGTTCACCCCTCCACTTT.

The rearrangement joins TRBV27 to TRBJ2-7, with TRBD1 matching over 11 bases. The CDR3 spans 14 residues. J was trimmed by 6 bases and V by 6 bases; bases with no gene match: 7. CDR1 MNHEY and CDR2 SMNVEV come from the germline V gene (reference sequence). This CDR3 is CASRTGTGGFEQYF. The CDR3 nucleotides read TGTGCCAGCAGGACCGGGACAGGGGGATTCGAGCAGTACTTC.

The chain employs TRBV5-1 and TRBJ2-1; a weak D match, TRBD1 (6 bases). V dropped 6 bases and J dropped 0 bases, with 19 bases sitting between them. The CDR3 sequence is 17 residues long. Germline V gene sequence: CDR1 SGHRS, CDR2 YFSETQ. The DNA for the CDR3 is TGCGCCAGCAAGAGGACAGTCCCACCAAACTCCTACAATGAGCAGTTCTTC. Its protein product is CASKRTVPPNSYNEQFF.

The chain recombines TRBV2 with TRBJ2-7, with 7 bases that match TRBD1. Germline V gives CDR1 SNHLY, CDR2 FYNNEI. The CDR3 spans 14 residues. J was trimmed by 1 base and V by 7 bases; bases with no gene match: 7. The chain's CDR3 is CASMRDRASYEQYF. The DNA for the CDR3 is TGTGCCAGCATGAGGGACAGAGCATCCTACGAGCAGTACTTC.

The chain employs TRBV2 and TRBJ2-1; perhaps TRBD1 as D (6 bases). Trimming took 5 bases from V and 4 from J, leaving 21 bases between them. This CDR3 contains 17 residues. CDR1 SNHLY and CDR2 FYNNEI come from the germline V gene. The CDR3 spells CASSLRDTGIKYNEQFF. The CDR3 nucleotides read TGTGCCAGCAGTCTTCGGGACACGGGGATAAAATACAATGAGCAGTTCTTC.

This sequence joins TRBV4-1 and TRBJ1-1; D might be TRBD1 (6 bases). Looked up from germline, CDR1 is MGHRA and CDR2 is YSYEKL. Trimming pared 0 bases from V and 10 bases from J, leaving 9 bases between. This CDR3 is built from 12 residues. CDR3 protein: CASSQEGARAFF. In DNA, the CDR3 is TGCGCCAGCAGCCAAGAGGGGGCGAGAGCTTTCTTT.

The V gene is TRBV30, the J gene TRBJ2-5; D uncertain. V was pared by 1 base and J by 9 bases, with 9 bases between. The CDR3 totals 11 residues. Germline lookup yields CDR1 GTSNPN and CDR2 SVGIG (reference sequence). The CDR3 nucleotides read TGTGCCTGGAGTGGAGACCGGGCCCAGTACTTC. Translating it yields CAWSGDRAQYF.

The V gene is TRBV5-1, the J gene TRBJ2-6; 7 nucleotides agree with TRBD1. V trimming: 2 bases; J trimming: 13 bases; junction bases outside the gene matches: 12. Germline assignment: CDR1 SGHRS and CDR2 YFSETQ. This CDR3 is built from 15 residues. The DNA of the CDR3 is TGCGCCAGCAGCTTCACGAGGGGGCCCCTTTGGGTCCTGACTTTC. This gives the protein CASSFTRGPLWVLTF.

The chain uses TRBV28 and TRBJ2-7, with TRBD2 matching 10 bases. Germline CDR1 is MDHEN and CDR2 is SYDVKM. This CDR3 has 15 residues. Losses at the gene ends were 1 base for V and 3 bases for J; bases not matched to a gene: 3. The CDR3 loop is CASSLLRTSGYEQYF. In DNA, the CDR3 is TGTGCCAGCAGTTTATTGCGGACTAGCGGCTACGAGCAGTACTTC.

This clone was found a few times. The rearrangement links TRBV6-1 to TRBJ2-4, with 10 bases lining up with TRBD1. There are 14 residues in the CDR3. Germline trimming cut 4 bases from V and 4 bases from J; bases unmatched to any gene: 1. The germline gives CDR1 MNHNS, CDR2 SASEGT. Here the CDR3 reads CASSADRGKNIQYF. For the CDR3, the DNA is TGTGCCAGCAGTGCGGACAGGGGGAAAAACATTCAGTACTTC.

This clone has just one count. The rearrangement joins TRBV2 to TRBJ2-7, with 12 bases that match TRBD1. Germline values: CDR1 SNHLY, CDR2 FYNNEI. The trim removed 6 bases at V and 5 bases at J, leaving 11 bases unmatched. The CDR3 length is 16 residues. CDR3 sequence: CASSTIGDRGRDEQYF. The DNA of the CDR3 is TGTGCCAGCAGCACAATAGGGGACAGGGGGCGCGACGAGCAGTACTTC.

CDR3 coding DNA: TGTGCCAGCAGCCGGGGACAGCAGAGCAATCAGCCCCAGCATTTT. Translating it yields CASSRGQQSNQPQHF. The genes are TRBV6-5 and TRBJ1-5; TRBD1 matches at 7 bases. V lost 6 bases and J lost 1; bases outside the gene matches: 6. CDR1 and CDR2 from the germline V gene are MNHEY and SVGAGI. The CDR3 is 15 residues long.

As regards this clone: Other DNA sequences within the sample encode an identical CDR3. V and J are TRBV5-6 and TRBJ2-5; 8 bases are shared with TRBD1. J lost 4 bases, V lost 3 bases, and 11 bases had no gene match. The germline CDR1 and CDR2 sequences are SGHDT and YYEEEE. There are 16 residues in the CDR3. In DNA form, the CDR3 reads TGTGCCAGCAGCTCCCTTTCAGGGGGCTTGCGAGAGACCCAGTACTTC. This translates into CASSSLSGGLRETQYF.

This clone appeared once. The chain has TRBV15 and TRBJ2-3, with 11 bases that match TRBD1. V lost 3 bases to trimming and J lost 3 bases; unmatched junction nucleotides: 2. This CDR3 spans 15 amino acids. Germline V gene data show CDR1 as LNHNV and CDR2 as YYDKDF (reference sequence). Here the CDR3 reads CATSSRDRGTDTQYF. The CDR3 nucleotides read TGTGCCACCAGCAGCCGGGACAGGGGGACAGATACGCAGTATTTT.

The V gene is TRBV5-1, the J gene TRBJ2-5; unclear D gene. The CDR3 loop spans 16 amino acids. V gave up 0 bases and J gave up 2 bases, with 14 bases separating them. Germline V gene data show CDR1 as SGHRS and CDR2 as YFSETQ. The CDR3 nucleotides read TGCGCCAGCAGCTTGGGTGATAGCCCAAGTCAAGAGACCCAGTACTTC. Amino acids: CASSLGDSPSQETQYF.

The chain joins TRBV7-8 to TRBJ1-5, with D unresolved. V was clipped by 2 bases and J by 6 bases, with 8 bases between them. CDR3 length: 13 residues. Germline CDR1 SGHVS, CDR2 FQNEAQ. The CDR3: CASSLNDFQPQHF. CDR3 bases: TGTGCCAGCAGCTTAAACGACTTTCAGCCCCAGCATTTT.

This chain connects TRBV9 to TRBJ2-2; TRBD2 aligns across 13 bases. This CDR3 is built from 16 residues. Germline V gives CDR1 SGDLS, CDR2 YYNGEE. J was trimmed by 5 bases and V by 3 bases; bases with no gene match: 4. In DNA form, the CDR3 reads TGTGCCAGCAGCGCCCCGGGACTAGCGGGAACCGGGGAGCTGTTTTTT. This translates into CASSAPGLAGTGELFF.